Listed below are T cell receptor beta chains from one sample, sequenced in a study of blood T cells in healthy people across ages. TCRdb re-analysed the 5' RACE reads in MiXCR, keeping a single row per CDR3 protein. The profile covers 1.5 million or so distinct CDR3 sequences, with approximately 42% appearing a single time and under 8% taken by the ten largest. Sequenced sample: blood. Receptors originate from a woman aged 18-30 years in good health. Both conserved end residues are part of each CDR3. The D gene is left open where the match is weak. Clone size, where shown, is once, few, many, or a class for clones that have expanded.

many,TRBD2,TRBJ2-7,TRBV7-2,CASSTSGTYEQYF,TGTGCCAGCTCGACTAGCGGGACTTACGAGCAGTACTTC
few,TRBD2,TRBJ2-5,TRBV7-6,CASSARLAGRTETQYF,TGTGCCAGCAGCGCCAGACTAGCGGGAAGGACGGAGACCCAGTACTTC
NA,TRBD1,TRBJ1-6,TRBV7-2,CASSSGTGVSYNSPLHF,TGTGCCAGCAGCTCCGGGACAGGGGTCTCCTATAATTCACCCCTCCACTTT
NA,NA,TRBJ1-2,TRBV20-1,CSASPSESYGCTF,TGCAGTGCTTCCCCGAGTGAGAGCTATGGCTGCACCTTC
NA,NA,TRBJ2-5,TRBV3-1,CASSQDYNEQYF,TGTGCCAGCAGCCAGGACTACAATGAGCAGTACTTC
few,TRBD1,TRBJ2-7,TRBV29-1,CSVEGGDRGLYEQYF,TGCAGCGTTGAAGGGGGGGACAGGGGGCTCTACGAGCAGTACTTC
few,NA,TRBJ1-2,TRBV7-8,CASSPDDRQTYGYTF,TGTGCCAGCAGCCCTGATGACCGGCAGACCTATGGCTACACCTTC
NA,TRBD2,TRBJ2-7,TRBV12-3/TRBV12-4,CASRGLVGNEQYF,TGTGCCAGCAGGGGACTAGTTGGGAATGAGCAGTACTTC
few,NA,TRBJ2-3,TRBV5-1,CVSSPGTDTQYF,TGCGTCAGCAGCCCCGGGACAGATACGCAGTATTTT
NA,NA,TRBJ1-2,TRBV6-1,CASIQGAPAGYTF,TGTGCCAGCATTCAGGGAGCCCCTGCGGGCTACACCTTC
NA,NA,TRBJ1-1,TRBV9,CASGVAPGVMNTEAFF,TGTGCCAGCGGCGTAGCCCCAGGAGTTATGAACACTGAAGCTTTCTTT
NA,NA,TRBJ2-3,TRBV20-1,CSAPEGGDTQYF,TGCAGTGCTCCCGAGGGGGGGGATACGCAGTATTTT
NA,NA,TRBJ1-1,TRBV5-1,CASSSFQGSGTEAFF,TGCGCCAGCAGCTCGTTTCAGGGGTCCGGGACTGAAGCTTTCTTT
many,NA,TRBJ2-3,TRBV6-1,CASSEAYTYTDTQYF,TGTGCCAGCAGTGAAGCGTACACGTACACAGATACGCAGTATTTT
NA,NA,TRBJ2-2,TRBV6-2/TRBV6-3,CASSARDKFTGELFF,TGTGCCAGCAGTGCCCGGGACAAATTCACCGGGGAGCTGTTTTTT
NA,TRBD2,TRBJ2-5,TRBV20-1,CSARWSSGLDQETQYF,TGCAGTGCTAGATGGTCTAGCGGATTAGACCAAGAGACCCAGTACTTC
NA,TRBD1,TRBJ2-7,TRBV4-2,CASSQVPPDRHEQYF,TGTGCCAGCAGCCAAGTCCCCCCGGACAGGCACGAGCAGTACTTC
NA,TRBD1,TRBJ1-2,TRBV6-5,CASSLSGQGPYGYTF,TGTGCCAGCAGTCTCAGCGGACAGGGACCTTATGGCTACACCTTC
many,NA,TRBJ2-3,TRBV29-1,CSAPLGRDTDTQYF,TGCAGCGCCCCCCTAGGGAGAGACACAGATACGCAGTATTTT
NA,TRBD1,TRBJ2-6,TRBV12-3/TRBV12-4,CASSFSRDRYSGANVLTF,TGTGCCAGCAGTTTCTCCCGGGACAGGTACTCTGGGGCCAACGTCCTGACTTTC
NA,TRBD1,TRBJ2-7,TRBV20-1,CSASSDRGGFRYF,TGCAGTGCTAGTTCGGACAGGGGTGGTTTTCGGTACTTC
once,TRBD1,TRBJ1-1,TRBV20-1,CSPRGPNTEAFF,TGCAGCCCTAGGGGGCCTAACACTGAAGCTTTCTTT
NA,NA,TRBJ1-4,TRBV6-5,CASRKNVNEKLFF,TGTGCCAGCAGAAAAAACGTGAATGAAAAACTGTTTTTT
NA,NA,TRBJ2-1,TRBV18,CASSPMGSSYNEQFF,TGTGCCAGCTCACCTATGGGGAGCTCCTACAATGAGCAGTTCTTC
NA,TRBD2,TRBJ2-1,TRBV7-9,CASLPGGTFSYNEQFF,TGTGCCAGCTTGCCCGGGGGGACTTTCTCCTACAATGAGCAGTTCTTC
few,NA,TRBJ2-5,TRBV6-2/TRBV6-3,CASSYPVRTQYF,TGTGCCAGCAGTTACCCAGTAAGAACCCAGTACTTC
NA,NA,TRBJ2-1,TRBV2,CASNPIGQVGGEQFF,TGTGCCAGCAATCCAATAGGACAGGTGGGGGGTGAGCAGTTCTTC
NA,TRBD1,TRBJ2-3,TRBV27,CASSRTGGVTGGTDTQYF,TGTGCCAGCAGTAGGACAGGGGGCGTAACAGGGGGAACGGATACGCAGTATTTT
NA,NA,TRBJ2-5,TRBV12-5,CASTSRGLASQETQYF,TGTGCTAGTACTTCCCGGGGGCTAGCGAGCCAAGAGACCCAGTACTTC
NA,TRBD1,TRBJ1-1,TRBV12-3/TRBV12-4,CASSRTGWGIATEAFF,TGTGCCAGCAGCCGGACAGGGTGGGGAATTGCCACTGAAGCTTTCTTT
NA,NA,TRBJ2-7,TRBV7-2,CASSTAGAPSQEQYF,TGTGCCAGCAGCACCGCGGGGGCCCCGTCACAGGAGCAGTACTTC
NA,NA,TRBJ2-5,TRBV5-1,CASSRVFGETQYF,TGCGCCAGCAGCCGGGTCTTCGGGGAGACCCAGTACTTC
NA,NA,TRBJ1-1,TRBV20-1,CSARRRAGPYTEAFF,TGCAGTGCTAGAAGACGGGCAGGACCTTACACTGAAGCTTTCTTT
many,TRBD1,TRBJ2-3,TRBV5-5,CASSLRTGPDTQYF,TGTGCCAGCAGCTTGAGGACAGGTCCAGATACGCAGTATTTT
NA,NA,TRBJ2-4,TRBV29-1,CSVEASDGAKNIQYF,TGCAGCGTTGAAGCCTCGGACGGAGCCAAAAACATTCAGTACTTC
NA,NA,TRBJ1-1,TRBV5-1,CASSWEGSMNTEAFF,TGCGCCAGCAGCTGGGAAGGGTCTATGAACACTGAAGCTTTCTTT
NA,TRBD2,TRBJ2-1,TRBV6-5,CASSTFTGTSVVNEQFF,TGTGCCAGCAGTACTTTCACCGGGACTAGCGTGGTCAATGAGCAGTTCTTC
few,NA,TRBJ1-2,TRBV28,CASSETQGFNYGYTF,TGTGCCAGCAGTGAAACTCAGGGGTTTAACTATGGCTACACCTTC
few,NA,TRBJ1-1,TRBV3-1,CASSLLGRGSEAFF,TGTGCCAGCAGCCTCCTCGGGCGGGGCTCTGAAGCTTTCTTT
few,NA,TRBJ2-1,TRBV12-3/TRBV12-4,CASTRAPNYEQFF,TGTGCCAGCACCCGCGCCCCCAATTATGAGCAGTTCTTC
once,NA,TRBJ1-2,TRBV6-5,CASSAAISNYGYTF,TGTGCCAGCAGCGCCGCGATCTCGAACTATGGCTACACCTTC
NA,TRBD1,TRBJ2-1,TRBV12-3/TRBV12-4,CASSLFRGSYNEQFF,TGTGCCAGCAGTTTGTTCAGGGGGTCCTACAATGAGCAGTTCTTC
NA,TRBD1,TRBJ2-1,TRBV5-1,CASSGTEETQFF,TGCGCCAGCAGCGGGACAGAAGAGACCCAGTTCTTC
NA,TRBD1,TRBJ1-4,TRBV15,CATSSQQGANEKLFF,TGTGCCACCAGCAGCCAACAGGGGGCTAATGAAAAACTGTTTTTT
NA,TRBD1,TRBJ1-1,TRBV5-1,CASSHGTVNEAFF,TGCGCCAGCAGCCACGGGACAGTCAATGAAGCTTTCTTT
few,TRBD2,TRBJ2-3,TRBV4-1,CASSQSHPLGGESVPDTQYF,TGCGCCAGCAGCCAGTCCCACCCCCTGGGAGGGGAAAGTGTACCAGATACGCAGTATTTT
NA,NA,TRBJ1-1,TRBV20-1,CSAPDVRGVTEAFF,TGCAGTGCGCCAGACGTTCGAGGGGTGACTGAAGCTTTCTTT
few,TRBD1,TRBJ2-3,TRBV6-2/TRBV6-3,CASSLGQGRSDTQYF,TGTGCCAGCAGCCTAGGACAGGGGAGATCAGATACGCAGTATTTT
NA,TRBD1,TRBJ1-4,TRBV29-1,CSVEGFPGQKNEKLFF,TGCAGCGTTGAAGGGTTCCCGGGACAGAAGAATGAAAAACTGTTTTTT
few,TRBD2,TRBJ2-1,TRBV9,CASSVVAGGMYEQFF,TGTGCCAGCAGCGTAGTAGCGGGGGGTATGTATGAGCAGTTCTTC
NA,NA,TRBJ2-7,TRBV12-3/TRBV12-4,CASSFGGVGVEYF,TGTGCCAGCAGCTTCGGAGGAGTAGGAGTCGAGTACTTC
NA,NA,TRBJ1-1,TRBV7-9,CASSPSTVNTEAFF,TGTGCCAGCAGCCCGTCGACAGTTAACACTGAAGCTTTCTTT
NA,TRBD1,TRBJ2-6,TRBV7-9,CASSSWTGGESGANVLTF,TGTGCCAGCAGCTCCTGGACAGGGGGCGAATCTGGGGCCAACGTCCTGACTTTC
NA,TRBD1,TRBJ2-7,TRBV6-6,CASGRDRGAEQYF,TGTGCCAGCGGGAGGGACAGGGGAGCCGAGCAGTACTTC